One sample yielded the 20 T cell receptor beta chains listed below, sequenced in a study of cytomegalovirus exposure and HLA in healthy donors (dated by TCRdb to the late 2010s). Receptors were amplified or captured by the immunoSEQ multiplex PCR assay. For the multiplex PCR, a mixture combining 60 forward primers for TCR Vbeta segments and 13 reverse primers for TCR Jbeta segments was used. TCRdb took over this immuneACCESS table, retaining in-frame rearrangements with V and J assigned. Such tables are incomplete; in checked studies, under half of the missing clones stem from an unresolved V gene, and the remainder is unexplained. Recorded for this sample are 150,000 to 200,000 clones; less than 90% of them occurred a single time. 4.1% of the sample rests with the top ten. Input material: PBMCs. These TCRs come from a man aged 45-60 years in good health and CMV-seropositive.

J is TRBJ2-1 and V is TRBV7-9; D is possibly TRBD1 (6 bases). V was pared by 0 bases and J by 3 bases, with 9 bases between. The CDR3 is made up of 15 amino acids. Germline-derived CDR1 and CDR2 are SEHNR and FQNEAQ (reference sequence). The CDR3 sequence is CASSLAQGHYNEQFF. CDR3 nucleotides: TGTGCCAGCAGCTTAGCGCAGGGACACTACAATGAGCAGTTCTTC.

V and J are TRBV27 and TRBJ2-7, with 7 bases identical to TRBD1. This CDR3 has 18 residues. J gave up 0 bases and V 0 bases, and 11 bases lay outside the gene matches. Per germline, CDR1 MNHEY and CDR2 SMNVEV (reference sequence). The CDR3 nucleotides are TGTGCCAGCAGTTTATCGAATATAGGGACAGTTAACTCCTACGAGCAGTACTTC. This gives the protein CASSLSNIGTVNSYEQYF.

The table lists this clone with a count of one. The V call is TRBV2, the J call TRBJ2-1; 7 bases match TRBD1. Trimming took 6 bases from V and 1 from J; bases not matched to a gene: 6. Germline V lookup: CDR1 SNHLY, CDR2 FYNNEI. The CDR3 has 15 residues. DNA for the CDR3: TGTGCCAGCAGACCGGACAGGCTGTCCTACAATGAGCAGTTCTTC. Amino acid sequence: CASRPDRLSYNEQFF. Filled out from reference TRBV2 and TRBJ2-1, the complete variable domain reads EPEVTQTPSHQVTQMGQEVILRCVPISNHLYFYWYRQILGQKVEFLVSFYNNEISEKSEIFDDQFSVERPDGSNFTLKIRSTKLEDSAMYFCASRPDRLSYNEQFFGPGTRLTVL.

The chain recombines TRBV10-3 with TRBJ2-3; TRBD2 aligns across 10 bases. Unmatched junction bases numbered 1, after V lost 5 bases and J lost 2 bases. CDR3 size: 14 residues. The germline V gene encodes CDR1 ENHRY and CDR2 SYGVKD. In DNA form, the CDR3 reads TGTGCCATCAGTACTAGCGGGACCACAGATACGCAGTATTTT. Translated: CAISTSGTTDTQYF.

V and J are TRBV7-8 and TRBJ2-2; possibly TRBD1 or TRBD2 for D (9 bases each). Germline CDR1 reads SGHVS; CDR2 reads FQNEAQ. V lost 3 bases, J lost 0 bases, and 23 bases lay in between. The CDR3 spans 20 residues. The CDR3 DNA reads TGTGCCAGCAGCTTCAGGGACAGGGCGCTAGCGGGATCGAACACCGGGGAGCTGTTTTTT. Translated, it gives CASSFRDRALAGSNTGELFF.

V gene TRBV6-6 combines with J gene TRBJ1-3; 8 nucleotides align to TRBD1. The CDR3 covers 16 residues. V shed 0 bases, J shed 5 bases, and the junction held 6 bases outside the gene matches. Germline lookup yields CDR1 MNHNY and CDR2 SVGAGI (reference sequence). In DNA, the CDR3 is TGTGCCAGCAGTTACTCCCGACAGGGGTATCGAAACACCATATATTTT. This codes for CASSYSRQGYRNTIYF.

To note about this clone: The sample contains more than one DNA sequence encoding this CDR3. The chain links TRBV27 to TRBJ2-1; possible D gene TRBD2, 7 bases. Trimming left V 0 bases short and J 15 bases short, with 12 bases between. The CDR3 has 12 residues. Germline assignment: CDR1 MNHEY and CDR2 SMNVEV (reference sequence). CDR3 sequence reads: CASSLSSRGLFF. In nucleotides, the CDR3 is TGTGCCAGCAGTTTATCTTCGCGGGGGCTGTTCTTC.

The rearrangement links TRBV10-3 to TRBJ1-1; 9 nucleotides line up with TRBD1. The CDR3 extends over 15 amino acids. The J segment lost 0 bases and the V segment lost 4 bases, leaving 3 bases of the junction unmatched. CDR1 and CDR2 (germline): ENHRY, SYGVKD. Here the CDR3 reads CAISGGTGMNTEAFF. DNA for the CDR3: TGTGCCATCAGTGGTGGGACAGGGATGAACACTGAAGCTTTCTTT.

The chain recombines TRBV30 with TRBJ1-5; a possible D gene is TRBD1 (6 bases). Per the germline V gene, CDR1 is GTSNPN and CDR2 is SVGIG (reference sequence). The CDR3 runs to 13 residues. V was trimmed by 3 bases and J by 4 bases, leaving 10 bases between them. The CDR3 DNA reads as TGTGCCTGGAGGGTACAGGGAAATCAGCCCCAGCATTTT. Protein: CAWRVQGNQPQHF.

This rearrangement joins TRBV19 to TRBJ1-4; 8 nucleotides align to TRBD1. The germline gives CDR1 LNHDA, CDR2 SQIVND (reference sequence). Germline trimming cut 4 bases from V and 4 bases from J; bases unmatched to any gene: 2. The CDR3 length is 14 residues. The CDR3 bases are TGTGCCAGTAGTAGCGGACAGGGTAATGAAAAACTGTTTTTT. Translated: CASSSGQGNEKLFF.

This clone was detected only once. This chain uses TRBV30 with TRBJ2-7; 8 bases map to TRBD1. Germline V gives CDR1 GTSNPN, CDR2 SVGIG (reference sequence). J gave up 5 bases and V 3 bases, and 6 bases lay outside the gene matches. This CDR3 is 13 amino acids long. CDR3 region: CAWSRQGLNEQYF. The CDR3 DNA follows: TGTGCCTGGAGCAGACAGGGGCTGAACGAGCAGTACTTC. The whole variable domain, filled in from reference TRBV30 and TRBJ2-7, reads SQTIHQWPATLVQPVGSPLSLECTVEGTSNPNLYWYRQAAGRGLQLLFYSVGIGQISSEVPQNLSASRPQDRQFILSSKKLLLSDSGFYLCAWSRQGLNEQYFGPGTRLTVT.

The chain couples TRBV6-4 to TRBJ2-3, with TRBD1 identical over 9 bases. CDR3 size: 14 residues. From germline, CDR1 is MRHNA and CDR2 SNTAGT. V lost 7 bases, J lost 4 bases, and 6 bases stayed unmatched. The CDR3 sequence is CASKLDRGADTQYF. CDR3 DNA: TGTGCCAGCAAACTGGACAGGGGCGCAGATACGCAGTATTTT.

V usage is TRBV6-5 and J usage is TRBJ2-6, with 9 positions matching TRBD1. From germline, CDR1 is MNHEY and CDR2 SVGAGI. The CDR3 runs 15 residues. The V gene end was trimmed by 7 bases and the J gene end by 3 bases; junction bases not matched to a gene: 4. The CDR3 protein is CASTYRGLGANVLTF. For the CDR3, the DNA is TGTGCCAGCACATACAGGGGGCTTGGGGCCAACGTCCTGACTTTC.

This clone was seen only a few times. The chain combines TRBV7-3 with TRBJ1-1; D gene ambiguous. The CDR3 spans 14 residues. Germline values: CDR1 SGHTA, CDR2 FQGTGA. V lost 2 bases, J lost 3 bases, and 10 bases lay in between. The DNA of the CDR3 is TGTGCCAGCAGCTTAGACTTCTGGGACACTGAAGCTTTCTTT. This codes for CASSLDFWDTEAFF.

This clone occurred once. The chain uses TRBV27 and TRBJ1-6; D is undetermined. The CDR3 loop spans 14 amino acids. Germline V gene data show CDR1 as MNHEY and CDR2 as SMNVEV (reference sequence). Deletions cut 5 bases from V and 0 bases from J, with 5 bases between. DNA of the CDR3: TGTGCCAGCAGTCCTTACTCCTATAATTCACCCCTCCACTTT. This translates into CASSPYSYNSPLHF.

The CDR3 region is CASSRDTNQPQHF. DNA for the CDR3: TGTGCCAGCAGCAGGGACACTAATCAGCCCCAGCATTTT. This chain uses TRBV5-6 with TRBJ1-5; possibly TRBD1 for D (6 bases). Looked up from germline, CDR1 is SGHDT and CDR2 is YYEEEE. V shed 4 bases and J shed 4 bases, with 9 bases lying between them. There are 13 residues in the CDR3.

The chain has TRBV28 and TRBJ2-6, with D possibly matching TRBD1 (5 bases). CDR1 and CDR2 (germline): MDHEN, SYDVKM. The CDR3 consists of 18 residues. V lost 5 bases and J lost 1, with 18 bases in between. CDR3 region: CASSTRQIPKSGANVLTF. The CDR3 DNA sequence: TGTGCCAGCAGTACCCGACAGATACCTAAATCTGGGGCCAACGTCCTGACTTTC. The variable domain in full, with the rest retrieved from reference TRBV28 and TRBJ2-6, is DVKVTQSSRYLVKRTGEKVFLECVQDMDHENMFWYRQDPGLGLRLIYFSYDVKMKEKGDIPEGYSVSREKKERFSLILESASTNQTSMYLCASSTRQIPKSGANVLTFGAGSRLTVL.

This chain links TRBV7-8 with TRBJ1-1; no clear D gene. The CDR3 is 15 amino acids. Trimming left V 1 base short and J 1 base short, with 10 bases between. Germline CDR1 SGHVS, CDR2 FQNEAQ. For the CDR3, the DNA is TGTGCCAGCAGCTTAGTCATGGCCGCGAACACTGAAGCTTTCTTT. It is translated as CASSLVMAANTEAFF.

This chain joins TRBV12-5 and TRBJ2-3; TRBD1 aligns across 10 bases. Germline lookup yields CDR1 LGHNT and CDR2 FRNRAP. The CDR3 has 15 residues. V shed 3 bases and J 4 bases; nucleotides not matched to a gene: 4. CDR3 in DNA: TGTGCTAGTGGTTTCGGGGACAGGGGAGCAGATACGCAGTATTTT. This codes for CASGFGDRGADTQYF.

This clone has just a few counts. V is TRBV5-1 and J is TRBJ1-1, with D unresolved. Trimming removed 4 bases from V and 0 bases from J, with 13 bases in between. CDR3 length: 15 residues. Germline V lookup: CDR1 SGHRS, CDR2 YFSETQ. The CDR3 here is CASSRAGLLNTEAFF. CDR3 nucleotide sequence: TGCGCCAGCAGCCGGGCCGGACTGCTGAACACTGAAGCTTTCTTT. Looking up the rest from reference TRBV5-1 and TRBJ1-1 gives the full variable domain: KAGVTQTPRYLIKTRGQQVTLSCSPISGHRSVSWYQQTPGQGLQFLFEYFSETQRNKGNFPGRFSGRQFSNSRSEMNVSTLELGDSALYLCASSRAGLLNTEAFFGQGTRLTVV.